The next 2 T cell receptor beta chains were all read from a single sample in a study of CD8 T cells in ankylosing spondylitis. Each CDR3 protein gets one entry after TCRdb re-called the 5' RACE reads with MiXCR. The sample lists under 250,000 distinct CDR3 sequences; roughly 8% were seen once. What was sequenced was blood, either unsorted or a sorted T cell fraction (not recorded which). These receptors originate from a female donor with ankylosing spondylitis or in good health (not recorded which).

To note about this clonotype: A single base separates this from a much larger clone, so it may be a read error. The rearrangement joins TRBV20-1 to TRBJ2-3; unclear D gene. This CDR3 contains 14 residues. Germline loops: CDR1 DFQATT, CDR2 SNEGSKA (reference sequence). The CDR3, as DNA: TGCAGTGTCGTCCCCCCGCCCTTCACAGATAGGCAGTATTTT. Its translation is CSVVPPPFTDRQYF.

This rearrangement joins TRBV7-9 to TRBJ1-1; D not certain. The V end lost 2 bases, the J end lost 7 bases, and 17 bases lay between the germline ends. This CDR3 comprises 15 residues. Germline CDR1 is SEHNR and CDR2 is FQNEAQ (reference sequence). CDR3 sequence (DNA): TGTGCCAGCAGCTTATTGGCCCCAAGAGTGGGTGAAGCTTTCTTT. As protein: CASSLLAPRVGEAFF.